A single sample is the source of the 14 T cell receptor beta chains below, sequenced in a study of T-cell memory formation after mild COVID-19. TCRdb itself ran the 5' RACE reads through MiXCR, one entry per CDR3 protein. The table lists roughly 610,000 distinct CDR3 sequences, 17% of them singletons. Sequenced sample: PBMCs or a T cell subset sorted from them (not recorded which). These receptors all come from an adult woman who had mild COVID-19 (a few samples of this study predate the infection). Cell type and time point are not known.

This clonotype was observed a few times. V and J are TRBV3-1 and TRBJ2-5, with D uncertain. Trimming removed 4 bases at V and 5 bases at J, with 14 bases between. Germline loops: CDR1 LGHDT, CDR2 YNNKEL (reference sequence). The CDR3 extends over 14 amino acids. CDR3 nucleotides: TGTGCCAGCAGCCCTAGATTTAGCTTGGAGACCCAGTACTTC. Amino acids: CASSPRFSLETQYF.

This clonotype was recorded many times. The gene calls are TRBV20-1 and TRBJ2-5, with 9 bases identical to TRBD2. Germline V gene data show CDR1 as DFQATT and CDR2 as SNEGSKA (reference sequence). This CDR3 contains 16 residues. Trimming at V came to 0 bases and at J to 5 bases, leaving 10 bases not matched to a gene. The CDR3 sequence is CSARDPQASGVETQYF. CDR3 DNA: TGCAGTGCTAGAGATCCCCAGGCTAGCGGGGTGGAGACCCAGTACTTC.

This clonotype was observed a few times. The chain has TRBV5-1 and TRBJ2-7, with D perhaps matching TRBD1 (5 bases). V lost 4 bases and J 0 bases, leaving 11 bases between the germline ends. The CDR3 extends over 14 amino acids. Germline CDR1 is SGHRS and CDR2 is YFSETQ. The CDR3 here is CASSKQVSSYEQYF. The CDR3 DNA reads TGCGCCAGCAGCAAACAGGTTAGCTCCTACGAGCAGTACTTC.

This clonotype was counted a few times. The V call is TRBV5-1, the J call TRBJ2-7, with D perhaps matching TRBD2 (5 bases). The germline V and J ends were trimmed by 4 bases and 3 bases, with 20 bases remaining between them. The germline V gene has CDR1 SGHRS and CDR2 YFSETQ. The CDR3 spans 16 residues. The CDR3 DNA reads TGCGCCAGCAGCCTCGGGCTTCTGAGGGCAAACTACGAGCAGTACTTC. This translates into CASSLGLLRANYEQYF.

The chain carries TRBV5-6 and TRBJ1-2, with 7 nucleotides matching TRBD1. Germline CDR1 and CDR2: SGHDT and YYEEEE. The CDR3 is made up of 16 amino acids. With 3 bases clipped from V and 2 bases from J, the junction kept 10 bases outside the gene matches. The CDR3 reads CASSWGTATYNYGYTF. CDR3 coding DNA: TGTGCCAGCAGCTGGGGGACAGCAACATACAACTATGGCTACACCTTC.

The rearrangement joins TRBV24-1 to TRBJ1-5; 10 bases are a match to TRBD1. Germline CDR1 reads KGHDR; CDR2 reads SFDVKD. J was trimmed by 2 bases and V by 1 base; bases with no gene match: 13. This CDR3 has 20 amino acids. For the CDR3, the DNA is TGTGCCACCAGTGATTTTGGCCGGGACAGGGGCCCTTTGGGCAATCAGCCCCAGCATTTT. Translating gives CATSDFGRDRGPLGNQPQHF.

This clonotype was picked up a small number of times. CDR3 sequence (DNA): TGCAGTGCTAGAGGCGACAGGGGTATAGGTGGCTACACCTTC. It codes for CSARGDRGIGGYTF. The rearrangement uses TRBV20-1 and TRBJ1-2; 8 bases agree with TRBD1. Germline values: CDR1 DFQATT, CDR2 SNEGSKA (reference sequence). The length of the CDR3 is 14 residues. Losses at the gene ends were 1 base for V and 7 bases for J; bases not matched to a gene: 8.

The V gene is TRBV7-6, the J gene TRBJ1-1; no firm D call. Germline V lookup: CDR1 SGHVS, CDR2 FNYEAQ. Deletions cut 5 bases from V and 1 base from J, with 8 bases between. The CDR3 spans 13 residues. CDR3 coding DNA: TGTGCCAGCAGCATGTTACCGAACACTGAAGCTTTCTTT. Encoded protein: CASSMLPNTEAFF.

J is TRBJ1-2 and V is TRBV20-1; D gene unclear. This CDR3 contains 13 residues. Germline V gene sequence: CDR1 DFQATT, CDR2 SNEGSKA (reference sequence). Trimming pared 0 bases from V and 6 bases from J, leaving 11 bases between. For the CDR3, the DNA is TGCAGTGCTAGAGATATCCGGGGTGATGGCTACACCTTC. This codes for CSARDIRGDGYTF.

This chain joins TRBV27 and TRBJ2-1; D uncertain. The V gene's germline CDR1 is MNHEY and CDR2 SMNVEV (reference sequence). The CDR3 has 12 amino acids. The V gene lost 3 bases and the J gene lost 13 bases, with 13 bases spanning the gap. The CDR3, as DNA: TGTGCCAGCAGTTTTTCCCTTAATATACAGTTCTTC. It yields the protein CASSFSLNIQFF.

The chain carries TRBV9 and TRBJ2-7; a weak D match, TRBD2 (5 bases). Germline V gene sequence: CDR1 SGDLS, CDR2 YYNGEE. Trimming took off 4 bases at V and 3 bases at J, with 14 bases between the two ends. CDR3 length equals 14 residues. DNA of the CDR3: TGTGCCAGCAGCCATCCAGGACGGGACTACGAGCAGTACTTC. Translated: CASSHPGRDYEQYF.

The genes are TRBV7-2 and TRBJ2-7; D ambiguous. Germline values: CDR1 SGHTA, CDR2 FQGNSA. The V and J ends lost 1 base and 2 bases respectively, with 9 bases between them. The CDR3 sequence is 14 residues long. CDR3 sequence (DNA): TGTGCCAGCAGCTTAGTATACGTCGCCTACGAGCAGTACTTC. Translating it yields CASSLVYVAYEQYF.

The sample holds a few counts of this clonotype. The CDR3 loop reads CASSPRTATNSPLHF. The CDR3 bases are TGTGCCAGCAGCCCTCGGACGGCAACAAATTCACCCCTCCACTTT. The chain recombines TRBV12-3 or TRBV12-4 with TRBJ1-6, with D unclear. The CDR3 extends over 15 amino acids. Trimming left V 6 bases short and J 7 bases short, with 16 bases between.

The V gene is TRBV7-2, the J gene TRBJ1-1; 10 bases are a match to TRBD1. Germline V gene data show CDR1 as SGHTA and CDR2 as FQGNSA. There are 15 residues in the CDR3. V lost 5 bases, J lost 4 bases, and 7 bases stayed unmatched. This chain's CDR3 is CASSHTGQGGTEAFF. The CDR3 nucleotides read TGTGCCAGCAGCCACACTGGACAGGGGGGCACTGAAGCTTTCTTT. The whole variable domain, filled in from reference TRBV7-2 and TRBJ1-1, reads GAGVSQSPSNKVTEKGKDVELRCDPISGHTALYWYRQSLGQGLEFLIYFQGNSAPDKSGLPSDRFSAERTGGSVSTLTIQRTQQEDSAVYLCASSHTGQGGTEAFFGQGTRLTVV.